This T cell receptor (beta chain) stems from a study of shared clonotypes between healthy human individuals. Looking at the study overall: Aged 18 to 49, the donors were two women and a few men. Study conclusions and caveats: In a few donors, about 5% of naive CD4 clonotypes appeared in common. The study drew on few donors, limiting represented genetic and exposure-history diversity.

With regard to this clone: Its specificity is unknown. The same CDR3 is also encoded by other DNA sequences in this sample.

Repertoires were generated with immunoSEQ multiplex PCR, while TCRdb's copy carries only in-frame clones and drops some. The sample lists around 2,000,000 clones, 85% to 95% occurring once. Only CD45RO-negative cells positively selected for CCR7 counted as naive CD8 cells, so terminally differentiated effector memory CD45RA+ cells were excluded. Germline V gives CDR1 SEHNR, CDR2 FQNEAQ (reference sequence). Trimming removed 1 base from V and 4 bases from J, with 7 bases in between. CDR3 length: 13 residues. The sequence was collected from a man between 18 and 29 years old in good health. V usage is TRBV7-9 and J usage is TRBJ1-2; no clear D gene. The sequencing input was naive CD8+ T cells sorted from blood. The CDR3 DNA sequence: TGTGCCAGCAGCTTAGGGGGAATCTATGGCTACACCTTC. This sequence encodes CASSLGGIYGYTF.